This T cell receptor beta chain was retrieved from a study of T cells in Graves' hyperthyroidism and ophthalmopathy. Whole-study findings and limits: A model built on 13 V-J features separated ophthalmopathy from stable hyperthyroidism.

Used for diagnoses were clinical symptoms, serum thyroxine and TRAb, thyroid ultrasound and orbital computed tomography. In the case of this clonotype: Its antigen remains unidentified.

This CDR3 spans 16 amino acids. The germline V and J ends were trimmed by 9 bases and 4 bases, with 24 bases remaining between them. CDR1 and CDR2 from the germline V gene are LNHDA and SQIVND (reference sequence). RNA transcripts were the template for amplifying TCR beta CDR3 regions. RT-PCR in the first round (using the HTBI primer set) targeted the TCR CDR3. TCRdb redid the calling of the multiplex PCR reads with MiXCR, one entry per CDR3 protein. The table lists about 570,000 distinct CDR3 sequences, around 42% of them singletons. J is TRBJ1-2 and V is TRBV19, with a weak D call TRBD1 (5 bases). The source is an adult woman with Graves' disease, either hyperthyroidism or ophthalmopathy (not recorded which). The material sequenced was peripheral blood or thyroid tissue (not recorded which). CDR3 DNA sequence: TGTGCCAGCACCTATTCAGGGTCCTCGAAAAGCTATGGCTACACCTTC. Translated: CASTYSGSSKSYGYTF.